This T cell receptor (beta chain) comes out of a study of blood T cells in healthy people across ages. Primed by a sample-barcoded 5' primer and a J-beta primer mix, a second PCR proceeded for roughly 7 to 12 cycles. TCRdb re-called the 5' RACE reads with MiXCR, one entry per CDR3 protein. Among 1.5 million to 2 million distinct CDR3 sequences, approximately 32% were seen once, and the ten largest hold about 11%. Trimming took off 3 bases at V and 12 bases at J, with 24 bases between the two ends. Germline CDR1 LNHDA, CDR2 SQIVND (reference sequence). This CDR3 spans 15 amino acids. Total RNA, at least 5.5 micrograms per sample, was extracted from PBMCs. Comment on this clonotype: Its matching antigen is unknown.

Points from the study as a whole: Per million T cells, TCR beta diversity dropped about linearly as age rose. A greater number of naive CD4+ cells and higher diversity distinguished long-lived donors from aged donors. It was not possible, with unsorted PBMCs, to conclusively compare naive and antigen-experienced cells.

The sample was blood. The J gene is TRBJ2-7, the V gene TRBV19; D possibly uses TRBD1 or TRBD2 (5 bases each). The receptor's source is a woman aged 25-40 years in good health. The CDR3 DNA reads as TGTGCCAGTAGTATTCAAGGCCCCGGCAGGGAGACCCGGTACTTC. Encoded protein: CASSIQGPGRETRYF. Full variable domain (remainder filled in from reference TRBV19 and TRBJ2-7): DGGITQSPKYLFRKEGQNVTLSCEQNLNHDAMYWYRQDPGQGLRLIYYSQIVNDFQKGDIAEGYSVSREKKESFPLTVTSAQKNPTAFYLCASSIQGPGRETRYFGPGTRLTVT.